The 22 T cell receptor beta chains in this list originate from one sample, sequenced in a study of Ad26.COV2.S vaccination and SARS-CoV-2 variants. Data came from immunoSEQ multiplex PCR; TCRdb stores just in-frame clones and leaves some out. This table has 300,000 to 350,000 clones, approximately 90% appearing once. The treatment was: around 19 received Ad26.COV2.S at low or high dose, single or two shots; 5 received placebo; per-sample allocation not given. Sampling happened 63 days after the first vaccine or placebo injection. This sample comprised peripheral blood, obtained in a trial of Ad26.COV2.S vaccine versus placebo. These receptors all stem from a person aged 18-65 years who received the Ad26.COV2.S COVID-19 vaccine or a placebo.

The chain employs TRBV5-6 and TRBJ1-2; D is uncertain. V lost 4 bases, J lost 4 bases, and 11 bases lay in between. In germline, CDR1 is SGHDT, CDR2 YYEEEE. The CDR3 runs to 13 residues. In DNA, the CDR3 is TGTGCCAGCAGCCCAGGCTATGGCTATGGCTACACCTTC. Its protein is CASSPGYGYGYTF.

This rearrangement joins TRBV23-1 to TRBJ2-1, with 11 bases fitting TRBD2. TRBV23-1 is reported as an ORF; its role is uncertain. The CDR3 covers 17 residues. V gave up 6 bases and J gave up 1 base; unmatched junction bases: 8. The CDR3 is CASSHSGGAGSYNEQFF. CDR3 nucleotide sequence: TGCGCCAGCAGCCATAGCGGGGGGGCCGGTTCCTACAATGAGCAGTTCTTC.

This chain links TRBV7-2 with TRBJ2-5; D possibly corresponds to TRBD2 (6 bases). Between the trimmed V and J ends, which lost 5 bases and 4 bases, there was a span of 14 bases. The CDR3 consists of 14 residues. The germline gives CDR1 SGHTA, CDR2 FQGNSA. Written as DNA, the CDR3 is TGTGCCAGCAGCCCCCACGGGGGTCCAGAGACCCAGTACTTC. Residues: CASSPHGGPETQYF.

The chain recombines TRBV30 with TRBJ1-2; no reliable D call. V was trimmed by 3 bases and J by 4 bases, leaving 12 bases between them. CDR1 and CDR2 from the germline V gene are GTSNPN and SVGIG (reference sequence). This CDR3 contains 13 residues. CDR3 residues: CAWSETEAYGYTF. The CDR3 region has the DNA TGTGCCTGGAGCGAAACAGAGGCCTATGGCTACACCTTC. Variable domain in full (rest from reference TRBV30 and TRBJ1-2): SQTIHQWPATLVQPVGSPLSLECTVEGTSNPNLYWYRQAAGRGLQLLFYSVGIGQISSEVPQNLSASRPQDRQFILSSKKLLLSDSGFYLCAWSETEAYGYTFGSGTRLTVV.

This clone has only one observation. The chain combines TRBV18 with TRBJ1-1; 11 nucleotides agree with TRBD1. Germline values: CDR1 KGHSH, CDR2 LQKENI. The V gene end was trimmed by 6 bases and the J gene end by 5 bases; junction bases not matched to a gene: 5. The CDR3 consists of 14 residues. The CDR3 DNA reads as TGTGCCAGCTCGCTGGGACAGGGGGAGACTGAAGCTTTCTTT. This sequence encodes CASSLGQGETEAFF.

The table lists this clone with a count of one. The chain couples TRBV12-3 or TRBV12-4 to TRBJ1-5; weak D call: TRBD1 (5 bases). The length of the CDR3 is 12 residues. V lost 10 bases and J lost 2, with 9 bases in between. As DNA, the CDR3 is TGTGCCACTACGGGGGGCAATCAGCCCCAGCATTTT. It translates to CATTGGNQPQHF.

The chain carries TRBV27 and TRBJ1-1; 9 bases align to TRBD1. V was clipped by 1 base and J by 5 bases; unmatched bases: 8. The CDR3 spans 16 residues. Germline CDR1 and CDR2: MNHEY and SMNVEV (reference sequence). The CDR3 reads CASSLLPGQGKTEAFF. The CDR3 DNA reads as TGTGCCAGCAGTTTATTGCCAGGACAGGGGAAAACTGAAGCTTTCTTT.

This chain links TRBV6-6 with TRBJ2-7; D remains ambiguous. The V gene's germline CDR1 is MNHNY and CDR2 SVGAGI (reference sequence). CDR3 size: 14 residues. Trimming shortened V by 2 bases and J by 2 bases, and 10 bases separated the two germline ends. The CDR3 DNA sequence: TGTGCCAGCAGTTACCTGTCCACCACCTACGAGCAGTACTTC. Translation: CASSYLSTTYEQYF.

This clone was seen only once. The chain uses TRBV30 and TRBJ1-6; D uncertain. V was trimmed by 0 bases and J by 8 bases, leaving 14 bases between them. CDR1 GTSNPN and CDR2 SVGIG come from the germline V gene (reference sequence). CDR3 length: 15 residues. CDR3 nucleotides: TGTGCCTGGAGTGTAGTGGGGTCCCGCGATTCACCCCTCCACTTT. This gives the protein CAWSVVGSRDSPLHF.

The V call is TRBV28, the J call TRBJ1-2; D is ambiguous. Germline CDR1 and CDR2: MDHEN and SYDVKM. The CDR3 sequence is 12 residues long. V lost 7 bases, J lost 8 bases, and 14 bases lay in between. This CDR3 reads CASTQPRSGYTF. The CDR3 DNA reads as TGTGCCAGCACTCAACCCAGGTCCGGCTACACCTTC.

CDR3 protein: CASSQTENTEAFF. CDR3 sequence (DNA): TGTGCCAGCTCACAAACAGAGAACACTGAAGCTTTCTTT. This chain connects TRBV18 to TRBJ1-1; D unclear. V lost 4 bases, J lost 1 base, and 7 bases lay in between. The length of the CDR3 is 13 residues. CDR1 and CDR2 from the germline V gene are KGHSH and LQKENI.

The chain links TRBV18 to TRBJ1-1; possibly TRBD1 for D (5 bases). Germline loops: CDR1 KGHSH, CDR2 LQKENI. Trimming cost V 3 bases and J 4 bases, with 12 bases left between them. CDR3 size: 14 residues. For the CDR3, the DNA is TGTGCCAGCTCACCCCTCCAGGGTTTCACTGAAGCTTTCTTT. Translated, it gives CASSPLQGFTEAFF.

The chain uses TRBV15 and TRBJ2-3; D gene unclear. Germline V gene sequence: CDR1 LNHNV, CDR2 YYDKDF (reference sequence). The CDR3 covers 14 residues. V lost 3 bases and J 6 bases, leaving 13 bases between the germline ends. CDR3: CATSRGRARDTQYF. The CDR3 region has the DNA TGTGCCACCAGCAGGGGAAGGGCGAGGGATACGCAGTATTTT.

The chain is built from TRBV11-1 and TRBJ2-2, with 10 bases that match TRBD2. The trim removed 5 bases at V and 2 bases at J, leaving 5 bases unmatched. Germline V gene lookup returns CDR1 SGHAT and CDR2 FQDESV (reference sequence). The CDR3 sequence is 16 residues long. DNA of the CDR3: TGTGCCAGCAGCCAATGGACTAGCGGTAACACCGGGGAGCTGTTTTTT. This gives the protein CASSQWTSGNTGELFF.

This rearrangement joins TRBV19 to TRBJ2-2, with TRBD2 matching over 13 bases. J lost 4 bases, V lost 5 bases, and 4 bases had no gene match. Germline CDR1 and CDR2: LNHDA and SQIVND (reference sequence). CDR3 size: 16 residues. The CDR3 region is CASSETSGGGTGELFF. In DNA, the CDR3 is TGTGCCAGTAGTGAAACTAGCGGGGGGGGCACCGGGGAGCTGTTTTTT.

This chain links TRBV6-2 or TRBV6-3 with TRBJ2-5, with TRBD2 as a possible D gene (5 bases). CDR1 MNHEY and CDR2 SVGEGT come from the germline V gene. There are 12 residues in the CDR3. V was trimmed by 5 bases and J by 7 bases, leaving 11 bases between them. The CDR3, as DNA: TGTGCCAGCAGTCCCCTTCGGGGGACCCAGTACTTC. Its translation is CASSPLRGTQYF.

The chain is built from TRBV10-2 and TRBJ2-7, with D possibly being TRBD2 (5 bases). Germline lookup yields CDR1 WSHSY and CDR2 SAAADI. V gave up 0 bases and J gave up 3 bases, with 12 bases separating them. The CDR3 consists of 15 residues. The CDR3 bases are TGCGCCAGCAGTGAGTCTGGAGGCATCTACTACGAGCAGTACTTC. Protein: CASSESGGIYYEQYF.

Note on this clone: A much bigger clone sits one base away, suggesting this may be a read error. The V and J genes are TRBV7-8 and TRBJ2-7; 8 nucleotides align to TRBD2. This CDR3 is built from 15 residues. CDR1 and CDR2 from the germline V gene are SGHVS and FQNEAQ. V lost 5 bases, J lost 4 bases, and 10 bases stayed unmatched. The CDR3: CASSDGGGGFYEQYF. Here the CDR3 DNA reads TGTGCCAGCAGCGACGGGGGGGGCGGGTTTTACGAGCAGTACTTC.

V is TRBV6-5 and J is TRBJ2-7; no clear D. CDR1 is MNHEY and CDR2 is SVGAGI in the germline V gene. V was cut by 6 bases and J by 0 bases, with 15 bases left in between. This CDR3 comprises 15 residues. CDR3: CASRPRLESSYEQYF. CDR3 nucleotides: TGTGCCAGCAGACCCCGGCTAGAGAGCTCCTACGAGCAGTACTTC.

In its sample, this clone was seen a few times. This rearrangement joins TRBV6-4 to TRBJ1-2; D not resolved. V was trimmed by 5 bases and J by 1 base, leaving 8 bases between them. CDR3 length: 13 amino acids. Germline CDR1 and CDR2: MRHNA and SNTAGT. CDR3 residues: CASSLGNNYGYTF. In nucleotides, the CDR3 is TGTGCCAGCAGTTTGGGGAATAACTATGGCTACACCTTC.

The chain recombines TRBV5-5 with TRBJ1-5; 7 bases fit TRBD1. Losses at the gene ends were 4 bases for V and 3 bases for J; bases not matched to a gene: 10. The CDR3 is made up of 16 amino acids. In germline, CDR1 is SGHKS, CDR2 YYEKEE (reference sequence). CDR3 in DNA: TGTGCCAGCAGCGAACTTCACAGGGGTTACAATCAGCCCCAGCATTTT. Protein product: CASSELHRGYNQPQHF. The full variable domain, rest sourced from reference TRBV5-5 and TRBJ1-5, is DAGVTQSPTHLIKTRGQQVTLRCSPISGHKSVSWYQQVLGQGPQFIFQYYEKEERGRGNFPDRFSARQFPNYSSELNVNALLLGDSALYLCASSELHRGYNQPQHFGDGTRLSIL.

The CDR3, as DNA: TGTGCCAGCAGCTTTGATGGACTTTCCACAGATACGCAGTATTTT. Encoded protein: CASSFDGLSTDTQYF. The V and J genes are TRBV7-3 and TRBJ2-3; tentative D call: TRBD2 (5 bases). Trimming shortened V by 3 bases and J by 2 bases, and 12 bases separated the two germline ends. Per the germline V gene, CDR1 is SGHTA and CDR2 is FQGTGA. The CDR3 length is 15 residues. Filled out from reference TRBV7-3 and TRBJ2-3, the complete variable domain reads GAGVSQTPSNKVTEKGKYVELRCDPISGHTALYWYRQSLGQGPEFLIYFQGTGAADDSGLPNDRFFAVRPEGSVSTLKIQRTERGDSAVYLCASSFDGLSTDTQYFGPGTRLTVL.